The present entry profiles one T cell receptor beta chain with its context. Its antigen is undetermined. This sample was taken from a study of T-cell reconstitution after alpha-beta-depleted transplantation in children. Study-wide results and limits: Where alpha-beta T cells came from about two months after transplant was reportedly several hundred expanded graft clones. When one year had passed after transplant, most T-cell counts and diversity came from newly produced T cells. Diversity of TCRbeta at day 60 was high in some patients, arising from surviving recipient T cells and thymic progenitors.

Preparing the TCRbeta library involved the use of unique molecular identifiers. In TCRdb, the PCR reads were re-called with MiXCR into one record per CDR3 protein. Seen here are some 120,000 distinct CDR3 sequences, 10% observed once, and the top ten hold around 35%. CDR3 length: 15 residues. CDR1 and CDR2 (germline): SGHAT, FQNNGV. V lost 1 base, J lost 5 bases, and 15 bases lay in between. The sample consisted of PBMCs, taken before TCRalphabeta/CD19-depleted stem cell transplant. V usage is TRBV11-2 and J usage is TRBJ2-7, with D perhaps matching TRBD2 (5 bases). The TCR was taken from a boy aged 2 to 9 with acute lymphoblastic leukemia, due to receive a stem cell transplant. This CDR3 is CASSLAPVAGNEQYF. CDR3 nucleotide sequence: TGTGCCAGCAGCTTAGCCCCGGTTGCCGGGAACGAGCAGTACTTC. The variable domain in full, with the rest retrieved from reference TRBV11-2 and TRBJ2-7, is EAGVAQSPRYKIIEKRQSVAFWCNPISGHATLYWYQQILGQGPKLLIQFQNNGVVDDSQLPKDRFSAERLKGVDSTLKIQPAKLEDSAVYLCASSLAPVAGNEQYFGPGTRLTVT.